This is a list of T cell receptor beta chains from one sample in a study of cytomegalovirus exposure and HLA in healthy donors. Using immunoSEQ multiplex PCR, the repertoire was profiled, and TCRdb retains in-frame clones only, with some absent. The sample has some 200,000 clones; roughly 68% are singletons. Sequencing was done on a sample of PBMCs. These receptors all come from a man aged 35 to 55 in good health and CMV-seropositive. Both conserved end residues are trimmed from each CDR3. A clone size is listed for some rows: how often the clone was seen (once, few, many), or a class if it is expanded.

10	TRBV6-5	NA	TRBJ2-5	ASSGGGETQY
18	TRBV15	NA	TRBJ2-6	ATSSDRKGQFTSGANVLT
13	TRBV5-1	NA	TRBJ2-2	ASSHIRRSIGELF
13	TRBV2	few	TRBJ2-7	ASSPQGLAASEQY
11	TRBV29-1	NA	TRBJ2-5	SVANLEQETQY
11	TRBV7-8	NA	TRBJ2-7	ASSSRSGREQY
13	TRBV2	NA	TRBJ2-1	ASSAAGGAHNEQF
13	TRBV6-5	once	TRBJ1-2	ASSYLQGARDGYT
14	TRBV7-2	few	TRBJ1-5	ASSLAGGGNGQPQH
10	TRBV29-1	once	TRBJ1-1	SVVSRREEAF
15	TRBV11-2	NA	TRBJ2-5	ASSLVRGVGGTETQY
14	TRBV1	NA	TRBJ2-2	TSKVSGGLNTGELF
10	TRBV19	NA	TRBJ2-2	ASSQASGELF
14	TRBV5-1	NA	TRBJ1-1	ASSLVAQGANTEAF
15	TRBV7-6	few	TRBJ2-2	ASRYQGGGLNTGELF
13	TRBV7-6	few	TRBJ2-1	ASSLVAGGPGEQF
15	TRBV2	few	TRBJ2-6	ANLKLLPNSGANVLT
13	TRBV6-6	NA	TRBJ1-5	ASSYSGTENQPQH
14	TRBV4-1	NA	TRBJ1-3	ASSQGVGRTGNTIY
14	TRBV28	NA	TRBJ2-7	ASSFAPWGVGVEQY
16	TRBV9	NA	TRBJ2-1	ASSGLSGLAGGEDEQF
13	TRBV6-4	NA	TRBJ1-2	ASRDRDRGVYGYT
11	TRBV7-3	NA	TRBJ2-1	ASSFPGYNEQF
16	TRBV7-2	NA	TRBJ2-7	ASSLAGTGSIVVYEQY
13	TRBV5-6	NA	TRBJ1-3	ASSLGGLSGNTIY
13	TRBV19	few	TRBJ1-1	ASSTGQGMNTEAF
10	TRBV18	once	TRBJ1-1	ASSQDRDVAF
12	TRBV5-6	NA	TRBJ2-7	ASSLTGTIYEQY
13	TRBV6-5	NA	TRBJ1-5	ASSRQGRSNQPQH
16	TRBV5-1	few	TRBJ1-6	ASSLGRSPITQDSPLH
11	TRBV2	few	TRBJ1-2	ASTSQGNYGYT
12	TRBV15	few	TRBJ2-7	ATSRDLKGVEQY
14	TRBV6-4	NA	TRBJ2-3	ASSEKSGATLNTQY
12	TRBV11-2	NA	TRBJ2-5	ASSLSHRGETQY
11	TRBV6-1	NA	TRBJ1-5	ASSDYSNQPQH
12	TRBV7-2	NA	TRBJ2-3	ASSQMRRTDTQY
14	TRBV10-3	NA	TRBJ2-2	AISESGGANTGELF
15	TRBV6-1	NA	TRBJ2-1	ASSVNVAGWGVNEQF
13	TRBV5-4	NA	TRBJ2-2	ASSSTGGYTGELF
10	TRBV11-2	NA	TRBJ1-2	ASSLVVGGYT
13	TRBV6-1	NA	TRBJ1-4	ASSWRQSANEKLF
16	TRBV7-9	NA	TRBJ2-5	SSTKLSPSLGGQETQY
12	TRBV10-3	NA	TRBJ2-1	AITRGASYNEQF
9	TRBV28	NA	TRBJ1-1	ASSQNTEAF
15	TRBV4-1	NA	TRBJ1-6	ASSQDRGTSYNSPLH
11	TRBV10-3	NA	TRBJ2-7	ATTVGQSYEQY
15	TRBV27	once	TRBJ2-5	ASSSGTSGGVRETQY
13	TRBV5-1	NA	TRBJ1-4	ASSPEQMTNEKLF